What follows are 10 T cell receptor beta chains derived from one specimen sequenced in a study of prognosis after radiotherapy for stage I lung cancer. The genomic DNA TCR beta CDR3 region underwent two rounds of multiplex PCR. Used in first-round PCR were primers specific to each TRBV and TRBJ gene. TCRdb ran MiXCR on the multiplex PCR reads and lists one entry per CDR3 protein. The sample includes roughly 27,000 distinct CDR3 sequences, about 45% of them seen just once. The sample in question was PBMCs, obtained before or after stereotactic body radiation therapy (not recorded which). These receptors all stem from a donor at least 50 years old with non-small cell lung cancer.

By its share, this clonotype is medium-sized. This chain's CDR3 is CASSRSGGDSNQPQHF. The CDR3 DNA is TGCGCCAGCAGCCGGTCCGGGGGCGATAGCAATCAGCCCCAGCATTTT. This chain connects TRBV5-1 to TRBJ1-5; a weak D match, TRBD1 (6 bases). V lost 4 bases and J lost 0, with 14 bases in between. In germline, CDR1 is SGHRS, CDR2 YFSETQ. This CDR3 spans 16 amino acids. Filled out from reference TRBV5-1 and TRBJ1-5, the complete variable domain reads KAGVTQTPRYLIKTRGQQVTLSCSPISGHRSVSWYQQTPGQGLQFLFEYFSETQRNKGNFPGRFSGRQFSNSRSEMNVSTLELGDSALYLCASSRSGGDSNQPQHFGDGTRLSIL.

This clonotype appeared many times. V gene TRBV7-2 combines with J gene TRBJ1-1; 7 nucleotides align to TRBD1. Germline CDR1 SGHTA, CDR2 FQGNSA. J gave up 6 bases and V 3 bases, and 7 bases lay outside the gene matches. CDR3 size: 14 residues. The CDR3 nucleotides read TGTGCCAGCAGCTTCCTTGGTCAGGGGGCTGAAGCTTTCTTT. Protein sequence: CASSFLGQGAEAFF.

The CDR3 DNA sequence: TGTGCCAGCAGCCAAGGAAACAGAGGGAACATTCAGTACTTC. Translating gives CASSQGNRGNIQYF. V is TRBV14 and J is TRBJ2-4; D is possibly TRBD2 (5 bases). This CDR3 spans 14 amino acids. V was shortened by 1 base and J by 7 bases, with 11 bases between the two germline ends. In germline, CDR1 is SGHDN, CDR2 FVKESK.

For this clonotype: This could be a read error, since a much larger clone is one nucleotide away. The chain uses TRBV24-1 and TRBJ2-5; possibly TRBD2 for D (6 bases). Germline V lookup: CDR1 KGHDR, CDR2 SFDVKD. The length of the CDR3 is 14 residues. V gave up 2 bases and J gave up 5 bases, with 11 bases separating them. The CDR3 DNA reads TGTGCCACCAGTGATTCCCGGGAGTTGGAGACCCAGTACTTC. Translated, it gives CATSDSRELETQYF.

This chain links TRBV4-1 with TRBJ2-5; TRBD2 matches 9 bases. This CDR3 is built from 15 residues. Germline V lookup: CDR1 MGHRA, CDR2 YSYEKL. The V gene end was trimmed by 4 bases and the J gene end by 3 bases; junction bases not matched to a gene: 6. CDR3: CASSPQVAGEETQYF. The CDR3 nucleotides read TGCGCCAGCAGCCCCCAGGTAGCGGGGGAAGAGACCCAGTACTTC.

The table lists this clonotype with many counts. This chain uses TRBV13 with TRBJ2-3; TRBD2 agrees at 15 bases. This CDR3 spans 16 amino acids. The germline V gene has CDR1 PRHDT and CDR2 FYEKMQ (reference sequence). The V and J ends lost 5 bases and 6 bases, in that order; junction bases with no gene match: 6. CDR3 sequence reads: CASSRGLAGGMDTQYF. The CDR3, as DNA: TGTGCCAGCAGCCGCGGACTAGCGGGGGGGATGGATACGCAGTATTTT.

There are many counts of this clonotype. The chain combines TRBV12-5 with TRBJ1-1; D call uncertain. The germline gives CDR1 LGHNT, CDR2 FRNRAP. Trimming cost V 0 bases and J 4 bases, with 9 bases left between them. The CDR3 runs 14 residues. CDR3 coding DNA: TGTGCTAGTGGTTTGGTACTGGGAGGCACTGAAGCTTTCTTT. Translation: CASGLVLGGTEAFF.

About this clonotype itself: It differs at one base from a far larger clone, so likely a read error. This chain links TRBV6-5 with TRBJ2-2; D gene ambiguous. CDR3 length: 13 amino acids. The germline gives CDR1 MNHEY, CDR2 SVGAGI. CDR3 region: CAISYAVTGELFF. CDR3 DNA: TGTGCCATCAGTTACGCAGTCACCGGGGAGCTGTTTTTT.

This clonotype was observed many times. V gene TRBV7-2 combines with J gene TRBJ2-7; D tentatively fits TRBD1 or TRBD2 (5 bases each). Trimming removed 0 bases from V and 5 bases from J, with 14 bases in between. The CDR3 length is 15 residues. CDR1 is SGHTA and CDR2 is FQGNSA in the germline V gene. This CDR3 is CASSLAGSGTHEQYF. The CDR3 DNA reads as TGTGCCAGCAGCTTAGCAGGGTCAGGGACCCACGAGCAGTACTTC.

This clonotype is labeled medium-sized. The chain recombines TRBV11-3 with TRBJ2-2; the D is unclear. The CDR3 is 15 residues long. With 2 bases removed from V and 0 bases from J, the gap between germline ends came to 7 bases. Germline CDR1 is SGHNT and CDR2 is YENEEA. The CDR3 DNA follows: TGTGCCAGCAGCTTAAAACCAACGAACACCGGGGAGCTGTTTTTT. This encodes CASSLKPTNTGELFF.